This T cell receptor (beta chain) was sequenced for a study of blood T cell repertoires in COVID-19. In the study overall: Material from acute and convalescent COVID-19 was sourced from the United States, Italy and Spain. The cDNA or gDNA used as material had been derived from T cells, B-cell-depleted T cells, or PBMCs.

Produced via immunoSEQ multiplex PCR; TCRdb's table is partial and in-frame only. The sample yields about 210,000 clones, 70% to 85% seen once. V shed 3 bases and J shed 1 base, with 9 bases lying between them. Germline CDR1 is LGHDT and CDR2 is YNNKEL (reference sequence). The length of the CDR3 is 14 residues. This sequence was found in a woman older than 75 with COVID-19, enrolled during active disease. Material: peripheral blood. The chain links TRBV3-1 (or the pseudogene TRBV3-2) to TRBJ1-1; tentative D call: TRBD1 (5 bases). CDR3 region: CASSQARGNTEAFF. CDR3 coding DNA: TGTGCCAGCAGCCAGGCTAGGGGGAACACTGAAGCTTTCTTT.